This T cell receptor beta chain was found in a study of blood T cell repertoires in COVID-19 (dated by TCRdb to about 2020). The study in broad terms: Samples from collaborators originated in the United States, Italy and Spain and spanned both the acute and convalescent phases of COVID-19. The material from the prospective study consisted of cDNA or gDNA derived from T cells, B-cell-depleted T cells, or PBMCs. Deeply sampled blood TCRbeta repertoires from subjects exposed to, actively infected with, or recovered from COVID-19 were included in the dataset. The repertoires were released in a freely available public database meant as a resource for research on the immune response to SARS-CoV-2. Samples came from the ongoing ImmuneRACE study (first 160 participants) plus 1,254 subjects from 6 global collaborators. Sample metadata almost always included a de-identified subject ID, COVID-19 status, age in years and sex. Where HLA class I and class II types were available, the types were taken from metadata supplied by the sample provider, not from assay-based typing. Broad study findings and their caveats: Clinical and demographic metadata were provided uncurated, with the amount varying by source and participant.

TCRbeta CDR3 regions were amplified from genomic DNA using the immunoSEQ Assay, a bias-controlled multiplex PCR. In the source study's methods: Nucleated cell counts per sample were estimated from amplification of reference gene primers within the assay. To quantify the absolute abundance of each unique TCRbeta CDR3 rearrangement, sequence reads were collapsed and filtered. For each sample, productive Simpson clonality was calculated as the square root of Simpson's diversity index over productive rearrangements. The clones in this table, taken by TCRdb from immuneACCESS, are in-frame only. Not every clone is retained; where verified, under half of the shortfall comes from an unresolved V gene, and the cause of the rest is unknown. V, J and clone size are taken as reported in that table, and D and trimming were inferred from the DNA itself. The sample records about 300,000 clones, approximately 89% of which are singletons. The ten biggest clones cover over 1.5% of the sample.

The CDR3 sequence holds 16 residues, the cysteine and phenylalanine included. Kept here is only the CDR3 DNA, which spans 48 bases and is read in frame from base 1. CDR1 and CDR2 (SGHKS, YYEKEE) derive from the germline V gene (reference sequence). The V and J ends are trimmed by 0 bases and 4 bases, leaving 16 bases between them. In its sample, this clone was seen a few times. This clone's antigen is unknown. Qualities for individual bases were not recorded, and no much larger clone is one base off. One collaborating source in Seattle enrolled patients while the patients were actively infected and followed the patients over time throughout the course of disease. Each collaborating institution followed its own protocols to collect whole blood in K2EDTA tubes. For TCRbeta analysis, collaborators shipped samples in one of three forms: frozen whole blood, isolated PBMCs, or DNA extracted from either of those sample types.

The origin of this receptor is a woman aged 25 to 39 with COVID-19, enrolled during active disease. Sequencing was carried out using peripheral blood. The rearrangement joined TRBV5-5 to TRBJ1-2; perhaps TRBD1 is the D gene, with 5 bases matching. The DNA is TGTGCCAGCAGCTTGGCCCCCAGGGATGTTGGCTATGGCTACACCTTC. It codes for CASSLAPRDVGYGYTF.